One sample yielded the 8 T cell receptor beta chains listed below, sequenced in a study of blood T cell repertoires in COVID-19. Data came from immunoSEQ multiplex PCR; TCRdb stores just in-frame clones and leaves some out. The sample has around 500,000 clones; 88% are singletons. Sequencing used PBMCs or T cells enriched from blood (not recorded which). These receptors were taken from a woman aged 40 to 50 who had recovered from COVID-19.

In DNA form, the CDR3 reads TGTGCCAGCAGCTTCCGAGGCTACGGACTAGCGGGGAGAGGAGAGACCCAGTACTTC. Its translation is CASSFRGYGLAGRGETQYF. The chain carries TRBV11-2 and TRBJ2-5; TRBD2 aligns across 12 bases. This CDR3 region has 19 residues. Germline V gives CDR1 SGHAT, CDR2 FQNNGV. Unmatched junction bases numbered 15, after V lost 3 bases and J lost 4 bases.

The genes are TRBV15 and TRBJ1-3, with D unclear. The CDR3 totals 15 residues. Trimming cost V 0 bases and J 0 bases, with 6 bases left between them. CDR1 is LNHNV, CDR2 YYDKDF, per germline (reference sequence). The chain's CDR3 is CATSRDPGSGNTIYF. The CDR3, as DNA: TGTGCCACCAGCAGAGATCCCGGCTCTGGAAACACCATATATTTT.

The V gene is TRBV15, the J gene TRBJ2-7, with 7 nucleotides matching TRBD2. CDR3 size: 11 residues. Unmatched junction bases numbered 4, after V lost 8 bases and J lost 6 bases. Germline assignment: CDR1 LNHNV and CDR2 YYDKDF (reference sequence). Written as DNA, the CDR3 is TGTGCCACCCTATGGGGGGGCGAGCAGTACTTC. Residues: CATLWGGEQYF. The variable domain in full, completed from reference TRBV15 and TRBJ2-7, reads DAMVIQNPRYQVTQFGKPVTLSCSQTLNHNVMYWYQQKSSQAPKLLFHYYDKDFNNEADTPDNFQSRRPNTSFCFLDIRSPGLGDTAMYLCATLWGGEQYFGPGTRLTVT.

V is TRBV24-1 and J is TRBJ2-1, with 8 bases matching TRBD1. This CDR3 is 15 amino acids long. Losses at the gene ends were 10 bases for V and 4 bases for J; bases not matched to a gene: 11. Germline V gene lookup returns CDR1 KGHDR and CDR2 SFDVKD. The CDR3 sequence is CATSTGTGVYNEQFF. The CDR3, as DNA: TGTGCCACGAGCACCGGGACAGGTGTTTACAATGAGCAGTTCTTC.

CDR3 region: CASSARNLRGGLLQETQYF. The CDR3 DNA sequence: TGTGCCAGCAGCGCCCGGAACCTAAGGGGGGGTTTACTCCAAGAGACCCAGTACTTC. The rearrangement links TRBV5-4 to TRBJ2-5; TRBD2 might be the D (7 bases). Trimming took 4 bases from V and 1 from J, leaving 26 bases between them. This CDR3 is built from 19 residues. Germline CDR1 is SGHNT and CDR2 is YYREEE (reference sequence).

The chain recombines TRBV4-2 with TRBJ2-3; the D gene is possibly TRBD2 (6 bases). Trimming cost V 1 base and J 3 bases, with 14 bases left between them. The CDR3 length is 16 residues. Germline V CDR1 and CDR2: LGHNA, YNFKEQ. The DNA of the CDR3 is TGTGCCAGCAGCCAAGGAATGCGGGATTTGACAGATACGCAGTATTTT. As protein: CASSQGMRDLTDTQYF.

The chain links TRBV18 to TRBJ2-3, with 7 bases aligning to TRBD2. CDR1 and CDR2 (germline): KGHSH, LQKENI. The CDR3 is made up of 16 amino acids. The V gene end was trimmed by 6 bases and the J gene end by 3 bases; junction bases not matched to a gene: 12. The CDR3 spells CASSTGGSSWTDTQYF. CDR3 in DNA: TGTGCCAGCTCCACCGGCGGGAGCAGTTGGACAGATACGCAGTATTTT.

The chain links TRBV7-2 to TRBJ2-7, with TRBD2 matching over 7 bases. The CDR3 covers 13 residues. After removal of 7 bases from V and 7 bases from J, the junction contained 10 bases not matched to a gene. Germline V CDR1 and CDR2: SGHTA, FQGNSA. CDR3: CASTHQGLREQYF. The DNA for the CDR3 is TGTGCCAGCACACACCAGGGACTACGGGAGCAGTACTTC.